This passage covers 9 T cell receptor beta chains from one sample sequenced in a study of shared clonotypes between healthy human individuals. Clones were sequenced by immunoSEQ multiplex PCR, and TCRdb holds only the in-frame ones, with some missing. The sample includes hundreds of thousands of clones, about 90% of them seen just once. Naive CD8 cells comprised CD45RO-negative, CCR7-positively selected cells, excluding terminally differentiated effector memory CD45RA+ cells. The sample was naive CD8+ T cells sorted from blood. Source of these receptors: a man aged 30 to 39 in good health.

The J gene is TRBJ2-5, the V gene TRBV5-1; the match to TRBD1 covers 10 bases. Unmatched junction bases numbered 6, after V lost 2 bases and J lost 5 bases. Germline lookup yields CDR1 SGHRS and CDR2 YFSETQ. The length of the CDR3 is 15 residues. The CDR3 coding sequence is TGCGCCAGCAGCTTCCTGACAGGGGGCGAGGAGACCCAGTACTTC. Its translation: CASSFLTGGEETQYF.

Concerning this clone: A much larger clone sits a single nucleotide away, making a read error possible. Other DNA sequences from this sample encode an identical CDR3 as well. The chain employs TRBV28 and TRBJ2-1, with D uncertain. The CDR3 is 12 amino acids. Per germline, CDR1 MDHEN and CDR2 SYDVKM. Trimming stripped 6 bases from V and 3 bases from J, with 6 bases between. The CDR3 DNA reads TGTGCCAGCAGCCCTAGCTACAATGAGCAGTTCTTC. Translation: CASSPSYNEQFF. The entire variable domain, with the rest obtained from reference TRBV28 and TRBJ2-1, is as follows: DVKVTQSSRYLVKRTGEKVFLECVQDMDHENMFWYRQDPGLGLRLIYFSYDVKMKEKGDIPEGYSVSREKKERFSLILESASTNQTSMYLCASSPSYNEQFFGPGTRLTVL.

The rearrangement uses TRBV29-1 and TRBJ1-2; possible D gene TRBD1, 5 bases. The germline gives CDR1 SQVTM, CDR2 ANQGSEA. V lost 1 base and J lost 4, with 28 bases in between. The CDR3 has 19 amino acids. DNA of the CDR3: TGCAGCGTTGAAGCTCACCTCCCCCCGGGGCGCACTGCGAGCTATGGCTACACCTTC. Translation gives CSVEAHLPPGRTASYGYTF.

The J gene is TRBJ2-7, the V gene TRBV5-5; a possible D gene is TRBD2 (5 bases). Germline-derived CDR1 and CDR2 are SGHKS and YYEKEE (reference sequence). Trimming took 2 bases from V and 3 from J, leaving 12 bases between them. This CDR3 region has 14 residues. CDR3 sequence reads: CASSFFGNNYEQYF. CDR3 coding DNA: TGTGCCAGCAGCTTTTTCGGGAACAACTACGAGCAGTACTTC. Full variable domain (outside the CDR3, taken from reference TRBV5-5 and TRBJ2-7): DAGVTQSPTHLIKTRGQQVTLRCSPISGHKSVSWYQQVLGQGPQFIFQYYEKEERGRGNFPDRFSARQFPNYSSELNVNALLLGDSALYLCASSFFGNNYEQYFGPGTRLTVT.

The chain recombines TRBV28 with TRBJ1-4; D possibly corresponds to TRBD1 (5 bases). Trimming took off 4 bases at V and 8 bases at J, with 26 bases between the two ends. From germline, CDR1 is MDHEN and CDR2 SYDVKM. The length of the CDR3 is 18 residues. Written as DNA, the CDR3 is TGTGCCAGCAGTTCAGCCCCAGGGCGGGGGGAAAGGAACGAAAAACTGTTTTTT. It is translated as CASSSAPGRGERNEKLFF. Supplemented by reference TRBV28 and TRBJ1-4, the full variable domain reads DVKVTQSSRYLVKRTGEKVFLECVQDMDHENMFWYRQDPGLGLRLIYFSYDVKMKEKGDIPEGYSVSREKKERFSLILESASTNQTSMYLCASSSAPGRGERNEKLFFGSGTQLSVL.

V usage is TRBV5-6 and J usage is TRBJ2-5, with D possibly being TRBD2 (7 bases). Germline V CDR1 and CDR2: SGHDT, YYEEEE. The V gene lost 0 bases and the J gene lost 7 bases, with 10 bases spanning the gap. The CDR3 is 13 amino acids. The CDR3 DNA sequence: TGTGCCAGCAGCTTGGACAGGGAGGGGACCCAGTACTTC. Translating gives CASSLDREGTQYF.

The CDR3 region has the DNA TGTGCCAGTAGTAGGTGGGGCCCCACTGAAGCTTTCTTT. Amino acids: CASSRWGPTEAFF. The chain has TRBV19 and TRBJ1-1, with D tentatively TRBD1 (5 bases). The CDR3 spans 13 residues. The germline V gene has CDR1 LNHDA and CDR2 SQIVND (reference sequence). V was cut by 4 bases and J by 4 bases, with 10 bases left in between. Full variable domain (outside the CDR3, taken from reference TRBV19 and TRBJ1-1): DGGITQSPKYLFRKEGQNVTLSCEQNLNHDAMYWYRQDPGQGLRLIYYSQIVNDFQKGDIAEGYSVSREKKESFPLTVTSAQKNPTAFYLCASSRWGPTEAFFGQGTRLTVV.

This clone came up once. The chain carries TRBV2 and TRBJ1-3, with TRBD1 matching over 7 bases. After removal of 8 bases from V and 4 bases from J, the junction contained 5 bases not matched to a gene. The germline gives CDR1 SNHLY, CDR2 FYNNEI. CDR3 length: 13 amino acids. CDR3 sequence reads: CASGSGQGNTIYF. DNA of the CDR3: TGTGCCAGCGGCTCGGGACAGGGAAACACCATATATTTT.

This chain links TRBV4-1 with TRBJ2-1, with 7 bases that match TRBD2. Per germline, CDR1 MGHRA and CDR2 YSYEKL. The CDR3 length is 15 residues. Trimming removed 4 bases from V and 7 bases from J; junction bases left unmatched: 10. CDR3 amino acids: CASSPGLETLNEQFF. The CDR3 bases are TGCGCCAGCAGCCCCGGACTAGAGACCCTAAATGAGCAGTTCTTC.